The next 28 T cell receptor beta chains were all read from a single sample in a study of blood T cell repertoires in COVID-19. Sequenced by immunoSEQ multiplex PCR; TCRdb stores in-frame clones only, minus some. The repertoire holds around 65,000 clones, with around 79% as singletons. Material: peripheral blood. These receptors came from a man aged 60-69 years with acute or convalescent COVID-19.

The CDR3 region is CAISETDYEQYF. As DNA, the CDR3 is TGTGCCATCAGTGAGACTGACTACGAGCAGTACTTC. The genes are TRBV10-3 and TRBJ2-7; D is unclear. Between the trimmed V and J ends, which lost 2 bases and 3 bases, there was a span of 5 bases. There are 12 residues in the CDR3. CDR1 ENHRY and CDR2 SYGVKD come from the germline V gene.

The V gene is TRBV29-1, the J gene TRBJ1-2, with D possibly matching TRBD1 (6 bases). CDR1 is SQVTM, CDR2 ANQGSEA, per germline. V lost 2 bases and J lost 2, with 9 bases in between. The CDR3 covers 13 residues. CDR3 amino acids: CSVETGLNYGYTF. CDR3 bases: TGCAGCGTTGAAACAGGGCTGAACTATGGCTACACCTTC.

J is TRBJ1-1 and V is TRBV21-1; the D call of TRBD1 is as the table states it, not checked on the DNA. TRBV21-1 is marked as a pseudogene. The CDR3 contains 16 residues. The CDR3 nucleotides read TGTGCCAGCAGCAAGGGGATACAGGGGGGGCACACTGAAGCTTTCTTT. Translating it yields CASSKGIQGGHTEAFF.

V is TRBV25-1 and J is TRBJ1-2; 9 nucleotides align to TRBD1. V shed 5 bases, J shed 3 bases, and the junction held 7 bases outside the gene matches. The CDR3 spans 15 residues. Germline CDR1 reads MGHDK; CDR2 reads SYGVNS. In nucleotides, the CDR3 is TGTGCCAGCAGTAACCGGGACAGGGTTGACTATGGCTACACCTTC. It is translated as CASSNRDRVDYGYTF.

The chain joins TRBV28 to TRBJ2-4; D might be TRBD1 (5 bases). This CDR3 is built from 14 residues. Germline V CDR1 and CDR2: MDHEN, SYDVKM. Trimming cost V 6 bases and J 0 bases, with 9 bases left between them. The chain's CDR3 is CASRDTRAKNIQYF. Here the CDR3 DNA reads TGTGCCAGCAGGGACACCCGAGCCAAAAACATTCAGTACTTC.

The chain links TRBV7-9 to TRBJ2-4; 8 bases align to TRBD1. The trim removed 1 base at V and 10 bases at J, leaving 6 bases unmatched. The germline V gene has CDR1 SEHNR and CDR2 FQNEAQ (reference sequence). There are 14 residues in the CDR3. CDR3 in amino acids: CASSLDQGARIQYF. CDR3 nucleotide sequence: TGTGCCAGCAGCTTAGATCAGGGGGCGAGGATTCAGTACTTC.

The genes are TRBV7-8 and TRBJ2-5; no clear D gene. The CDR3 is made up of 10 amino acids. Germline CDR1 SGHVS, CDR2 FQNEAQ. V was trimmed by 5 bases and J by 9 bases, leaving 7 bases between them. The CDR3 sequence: CASSHEAQYF. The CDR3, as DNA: TGTGCCAGCAGCCACGAGGCCCAGTACTTC.

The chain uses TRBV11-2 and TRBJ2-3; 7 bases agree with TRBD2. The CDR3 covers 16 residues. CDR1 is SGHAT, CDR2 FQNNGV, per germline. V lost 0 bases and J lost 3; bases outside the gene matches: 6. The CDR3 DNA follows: TGTGCCAGCAGCTTAGAGAGCGGGACCTGGACAGATACGCAGTATTTT. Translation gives CASSLESGTWTDTQYF.

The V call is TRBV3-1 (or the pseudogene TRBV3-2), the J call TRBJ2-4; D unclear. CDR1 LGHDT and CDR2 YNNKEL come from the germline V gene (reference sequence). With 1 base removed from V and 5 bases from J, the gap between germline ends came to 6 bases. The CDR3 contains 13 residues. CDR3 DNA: TGTGCCAGCAGCCAAGCGGGTGAAAACATTCAGTACTTC. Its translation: CASSQAGENIQYF.

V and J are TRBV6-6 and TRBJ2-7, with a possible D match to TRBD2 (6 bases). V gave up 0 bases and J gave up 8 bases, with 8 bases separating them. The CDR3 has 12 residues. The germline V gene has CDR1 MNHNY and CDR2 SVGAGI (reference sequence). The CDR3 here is CASSYSEGQQYF. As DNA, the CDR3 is TGTGCCAGCAGTTACTCGGAGGGGCAGCAGTACTTC.

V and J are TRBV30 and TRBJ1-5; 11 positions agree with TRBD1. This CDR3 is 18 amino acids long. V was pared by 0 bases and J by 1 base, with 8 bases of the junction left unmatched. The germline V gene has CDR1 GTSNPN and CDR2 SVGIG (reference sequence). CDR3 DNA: TGTGCCTGGAGTGTACGCGGGACAGGGGGAGGGAGCAATCAGCCCCAGCATTTT. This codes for CAWSVRGTGGGSNQPQHF.

CDR3 DNA: TGTGCCAGCAGCCAGGGACAGGGGTCCTACGAGCAGTACTTC. Translation: CASSQGQGSYEQYF. The chain couples TRBV7-8 to TRBJ2-7; 10 nucleotides align to TRBD1. Germline V gene lookup returns CDR1 SGHVS and CDR2 FQNEAQ. The CDR3 has 14 amino acids. J gave up 1 base and V 5 bases, and 2 bases lay outside the gene matches.

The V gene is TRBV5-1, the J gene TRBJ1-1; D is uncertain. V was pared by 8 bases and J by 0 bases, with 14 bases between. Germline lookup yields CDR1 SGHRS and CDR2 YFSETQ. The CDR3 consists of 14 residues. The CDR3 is CASNTGQMNTEAFF. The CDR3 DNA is TGCGCCAGTAACACGGGTCAGATGAACACTGAAGCTTTCTTT.

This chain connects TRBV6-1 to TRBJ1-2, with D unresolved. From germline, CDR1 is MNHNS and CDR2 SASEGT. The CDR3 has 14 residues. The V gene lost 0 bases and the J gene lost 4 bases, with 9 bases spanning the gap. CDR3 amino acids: CASSEAGGPYGYTF. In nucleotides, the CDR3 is TGTGCCAGCAGTGAAGCTGGAGGGCCCTATGGCTACACCTTC.

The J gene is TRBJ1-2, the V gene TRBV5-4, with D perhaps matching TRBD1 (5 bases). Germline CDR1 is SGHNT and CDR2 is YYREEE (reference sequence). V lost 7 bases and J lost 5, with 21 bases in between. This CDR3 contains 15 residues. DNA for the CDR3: TGTGCCAGCCGGGTGTGGAAAGGAGGGGCTTATGGCTACACCTTC. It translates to CASRVWKGGAYGYTF.

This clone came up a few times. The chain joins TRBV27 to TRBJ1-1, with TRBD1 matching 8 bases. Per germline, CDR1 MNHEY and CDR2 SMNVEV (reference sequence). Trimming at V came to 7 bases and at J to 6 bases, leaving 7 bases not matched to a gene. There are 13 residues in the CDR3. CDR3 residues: CASKTGVGAEAFF. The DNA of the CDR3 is TGTGCCAGCAAGACAGGGGTCGGTGCTGAAGCTTTCTTT.

The CDR3 protein is CASSQLDNSYEQYF. The CDR3 DNA is TGTGCCAGCAGCCAACTAGACAACTCCTACGAGCAGTACTTC. The rearrangement links TRBV9 to TRBJ2-7; weak D call: TRBD2 (5 bases). Germline V gene lookup returns CDR1 SGDLS and CDR2 YYNGEE. The germline V and J ends were trimmed by 4 bases and 0 bases, with 11 bases remaining between them. There are 14 residues in the CDR3.

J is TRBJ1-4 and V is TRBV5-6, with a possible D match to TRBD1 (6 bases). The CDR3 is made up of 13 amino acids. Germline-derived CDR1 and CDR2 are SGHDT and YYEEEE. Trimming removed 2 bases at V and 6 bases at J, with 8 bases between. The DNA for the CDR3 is TGTGCCAGCAGCTTCGGGACACATGAAAAACTGTTTTTT. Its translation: CASSFGTHEKLFF.

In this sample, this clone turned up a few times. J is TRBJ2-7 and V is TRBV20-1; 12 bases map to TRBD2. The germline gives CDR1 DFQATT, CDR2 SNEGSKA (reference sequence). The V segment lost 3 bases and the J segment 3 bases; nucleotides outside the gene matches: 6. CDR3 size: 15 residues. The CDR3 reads CSASPGLAGYYEQYF. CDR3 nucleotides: TGCAGTGCTAGTCCAGGACTAGCGGGGTACTACGAGCAGTACTTC.

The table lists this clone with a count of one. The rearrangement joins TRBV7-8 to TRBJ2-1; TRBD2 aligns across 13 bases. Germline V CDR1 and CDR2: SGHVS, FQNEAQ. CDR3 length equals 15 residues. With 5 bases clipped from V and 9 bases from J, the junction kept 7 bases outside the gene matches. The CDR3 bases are TGTGCCAGCAGCCCGCGGACTAGCGGGAGTACTGAGCAGTTCTTC. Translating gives CASSPRTSGSTEQFF.

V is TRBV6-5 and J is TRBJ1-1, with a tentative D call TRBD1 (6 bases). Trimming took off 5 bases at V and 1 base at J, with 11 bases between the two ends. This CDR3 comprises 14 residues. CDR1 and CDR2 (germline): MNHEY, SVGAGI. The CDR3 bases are TGTGCCAGCAGTCTGACAGGCCAGAACACTGAAGCTTTCTTT. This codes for CASSLTGQNTEAFF.

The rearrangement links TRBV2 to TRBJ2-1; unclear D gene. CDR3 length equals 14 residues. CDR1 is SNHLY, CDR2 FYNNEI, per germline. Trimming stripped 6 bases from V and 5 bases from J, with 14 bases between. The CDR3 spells CASSPGFRDNEQFF. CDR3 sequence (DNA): TGTGCCAGCAGCCCCGGGTTTCGAGACAATGAGCAGTTCTTC.

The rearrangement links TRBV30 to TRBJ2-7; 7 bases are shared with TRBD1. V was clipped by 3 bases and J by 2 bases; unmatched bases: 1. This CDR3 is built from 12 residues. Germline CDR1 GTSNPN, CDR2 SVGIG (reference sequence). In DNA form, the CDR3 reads TGTGCCTGGAGGACAGGGCCCTACGAGCAGTACTTC. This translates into CAWRTGPYEQYF.

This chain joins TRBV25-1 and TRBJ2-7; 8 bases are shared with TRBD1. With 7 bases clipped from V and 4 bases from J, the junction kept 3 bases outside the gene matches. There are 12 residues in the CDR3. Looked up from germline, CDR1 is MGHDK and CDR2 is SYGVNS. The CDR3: CASTGQGYEQYF. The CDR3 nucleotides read TGTGCCAGCACCGGACAGGGATACGAGCAGTACTTC.

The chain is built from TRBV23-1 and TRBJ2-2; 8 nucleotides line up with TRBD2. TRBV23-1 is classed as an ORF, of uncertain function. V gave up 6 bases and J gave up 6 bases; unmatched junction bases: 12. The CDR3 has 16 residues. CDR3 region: CASRLRGVGHAGELFF. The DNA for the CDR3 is TGCGCCAGCAGATTGCGGGGGGTCGGGCATGCCGGGGAGCTGTTTTTT.

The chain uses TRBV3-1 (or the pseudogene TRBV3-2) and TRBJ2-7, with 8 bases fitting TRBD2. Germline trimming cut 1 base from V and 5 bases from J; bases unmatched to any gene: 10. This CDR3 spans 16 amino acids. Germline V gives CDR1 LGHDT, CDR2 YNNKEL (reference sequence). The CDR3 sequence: CASSQGTGRAANEQYF. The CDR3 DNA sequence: TGTGCCAGCAGCCAAGGTACCGGGAGGGCCGCCAACGAGCAGTACTTC.

The CDR3 loop is CASSRGTGQETQYF. The CDR3 nucleotides are TGTGCCAGCAGCCGTGGGACAGGCCAAGAGACCCAGTACTTC. The chain couples TRBV5-4 to TRBJ2-5, with TRBD1 matching over 8 bases. After removal of 4 bases from V and 1 base from J, the junction contained 3 bases not matched to a gene. CDR1 SGHNT and CDR2 YYREEE come from the germline V gene (reference sequence). The CDR3 runs 14 residues.

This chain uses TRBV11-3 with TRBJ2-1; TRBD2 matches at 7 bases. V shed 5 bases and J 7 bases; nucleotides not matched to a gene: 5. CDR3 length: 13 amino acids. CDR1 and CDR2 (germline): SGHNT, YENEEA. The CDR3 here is CASSGGGGNEQFF. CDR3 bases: TGTGCCAGCAGCGGGGGGGGAGGAAATGAGCAGTTCTTC. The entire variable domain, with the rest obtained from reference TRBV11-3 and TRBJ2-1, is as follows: EAGVVQSPRYKIIEKKQPVAFWCNPISGHNTLYWYLQNLGQGPELLIRYENEEAVDDSQLPKDRFSAERLKGVDSTLKIQPAELGDSAVYLCASSGGGGNEQFFGPGTRLTVL.